This T cell receptor (beta chain) was observed in a study of CD8 T cells in ankylosing spondylitis (dated by TCRdb to between 2016 and 2019). Looking at the study overall: The study profiled T cell receptor beta repertoires in healthy donors and ankylosing spondylitis patients to find disease-linked TCR variants. In total, the full study cohort was made up of 108 healthy donors and roughly 27 ankylosing spondylitis patients. Peripheral blood was sampled, and synovial fluid was also collected from ankylosing spondylitis patients.

Taken from the germline V gene, the CDR1 and CDR2 loops are MNHNS and SASEGT. Its CDR3 holds 15 amino acids, cysteine through phenylalanine. Only CDR3 DNA remains: 45 bases, in frame from the first base. V trim: 3 bases; J trim: 4 bases; unmatched bases: 4. Here is what the overall study found, with its caveats: Blood from ankylosing spondylitis patients appeared to be characterized by a TCR beta motif made up of eight highly homologous amino acid variants. Significant enrichment of the disease-linked clones was reported in matched synovial fluid samples from ankylosing spondylitis patients. The disease-linked clones had a CD8+ phenotype and were found at relatively low frequencies in peripheral blood. Some motif variants were previously reported in synovial fluid and blood of reactive arthritis patients, suggesting common disease-initiation mechanisms.

On this clonotype itself: Its antigen is unknown. There are no base qualities to consult, and no much larger clone falls within one base.

Instrument on record: Illumina HiSeq 2500. Quantitative 5'-RACE with molecular barcodes was used to prepare TCR beta libraries. In the source study's methods: A new computational method based on a probabilistic model of VDJ rearrangement was used to identify disease-linked TCR variants. TCRdb itself trimmed the public reads at Q25 with fastp, ran MiXCR and retained productive beta chains. Entries that share a CDR3 protein sequence are merged under the most common genes and DNA. V and J calls and clone size were set by TCRdb, not the authors. The sample records 200,000 to 250,000 distinct CDR3 sequences, approximately 7.4% of which are singletons. The top ten hold 14% of the sample.

The receptor was isolated from a male donor with ankylosing spondylitis. The material sequenced was blood, either unsorted or a sorted T cell fraction (not recorded which). The V and J segments used are TRBV6-1 and TRBJ2-7; TRBD1 lines up with 12 middle nucleotides. In nucleotides, the sequence is TGTGCCAGCAGTGATGGGACAGGGGGCCCTTACGAGCAGTACTTC. Its translation is CASSDGTGGPYEQYF.